One sample yielded the 13 T cell receptor beta chains listed below, sequenced in a study of beta chain features in type 1 diabetes. Whole-study findings and limits: The study found moderately but significantly shorter TCRB CDR3s in all four CD4+ subsets of Type 1 diabetes patients.

The entirety of the isolated RNA underwent reverse transcription, so expressed TCRB transcripts were sequenced. The table came from immunoSEQ multiplex PCR; TCRdb's copy has only in-frame clones and leaves some out. This sample has 50,000 to 70,000 clones, with roughly 50% found just once. For these receptors, no antigen is known. The sequencing sample was made of Tregs from blood. The origin of the receptors is a woman aged 40 to 50 with type 1 diabetes.

This chain connects TRBV2 to TRBJ1-2, with D possibly being TRBD1 (5 bases). The CDR3 runs to 13 residues. From germline, CDR1 is SNHLY and CDR2 FYNNEI. Trimming pared 3 bases from V and 4 bases from J, leaving 9 bases between. The CDR3 nucleotides read TGTGCCAGCAGTGATTCGGGACTCTATGGCTACACCTTC. It codes for CASSDSGLYGYTF.

This clone appeared once. The gene calls are TRBV7-6 and TRBJ2-7; D is uncertain. The CDR3 covers 14 residues. Trimming took 5 bases from V and 6 from J, leaving 17 bases between them. Germline-derived CDR1 and CDR2 are SGHVS and FNYEAQ. The chain's CDR3 is CASSVSRVGAEQYF. As DNA, the CDR3 is TGTGCCAGCAGCGTAAGCCGGGTAGGTGCCGAGCAGTACTTC. Filled out from reference TRBV7-6 and TRBJ2-7, the complete variable domain reads GAGVSQSPRYKVTKRGQDVALRCDPISGHVSLYWYRQALGQGPEFLTYFNYEAQQDKSGLPNDRFSAERPEGSISTLTIQRTEQRDSAMYRCASSVSRVGAEQYFGPGTRLTVT.

The chain couples TRBV5-1 to TRBJ1-3, with D perhaps TRBD1 (5 bases). CDR1 SGHRS and CDR2 YFSETQ come from the germline V gene. The CDR3 is made up of 14 amino acids. Trimming left V 0 bases short and J 2 bases short, with 6 bases between. CDR3 nucleotides: TGCGCCAGCAGCTTGGAGACAGCTGGAAACACCATATATTTT. It encodes CASSLETAGNTIYF. Using reference TRBV5-1 and TRBJ1-3 for the parts outside the CDR3, the full variable domain is KAGVTQTPRYLIKTRGQQVTLSCSPISGHRSVSWYQQTPGQGLQFLFEYFSETQRNKGNFPGRFSGRQFSNSRSEMNVSTLELGDSALYLCASSLETAGNTIYFGEGSWLTVV.

The chain uses TRBV9 and TRBJ1-5; possibly TRBD1 for D (5 bases). The CDR3 totals 13 residues. CDR1 and CDR2 (germline): SGDLS, YYNGEE. With 5 bases removed from V and 8 bases from J, the gap between germline ends came to 14 bases. The CDR3 DNA reads as TGTGCCAGCAGTGGGGCCCCGGGCGAGCCCCAGCATTTT. The encoded protein is CASSGAPGEPQHF.

The CDR3 DNA is TGTGCCAGCAGCATTACTAGTGCGCCAGATACGCAGTATTTT. Its protein product is CASSITSAPDTQYF. The J gene is TRBJ2-3, the V gene TRBV11-1, with a tentative D call TRBD2 (5 bases). With 5 bases removed from V and 4 bases from J, the gap between germline ends came to 13 bases. Germline V gene sequence: CDR1 SGHAT, CDR2 FQDESV (reference sequence). The length of the CDR3 is 14 residues.

The chain links TRBV6-6 to TRBJ2-5, with D maybe TRBD2 (6 bases). The length of the CDR3 is 12 residues. Trimming left V 10 bases short and J 5 bases short, with 14 bases between. Looked up from germline, CDR1 is MNHNY and CDR2 is SVGAGI (reference sequence). CDR3 DNA sequence: TGTGCCACCCGGGGGAACGGGGAGACCCAGTACTTC. Amino acid sequence: CATRGNGETQYF.

The chain uses TRBV9 and TRBJ1-1; no clear D. The V and J ends lost 4 bases and 1 base respectively, with 8 bases between them. The CDR3 is made up of 13 amino acids. Germline values: CDR1 SGDLS, CDR2 YYNGEE. For the CDR3, the DNA is TGTGCCAGCAGCCGTCGGGGGAACACTGAAGCTTTCTTT. This encodes CASSRRGNTEAFF.

The J gene is TRBJ1-3, the V gene TRBV7-8; D might be TRBD1 (6 bases). Trimming shortened V by 5 bases and J by 4 bases, and 12 bases separated the two germline ends. Germline V gene sequence: CDR1 SGHVS, CDR2 FQNEAQ. The CDR3 covers 14 residues. CDR3 protein: CASSLGRGGNTIYF. In nucleotides, the CDR3 is TGTGCCAGCAGCCTGGGCAGGGGCGGAAACACCATATATTTT.

The CDR3 DNA reads as TGTGCCACCAGCAGAGATACCGGGACTAGCCGCTCCCATGAGCAGTTCTTC. Amino acids: CATSRDTGTSRSHEQFF. The rearrangement links TRBV15 to TRBJ2-1, with TRBD2 matching over 9 bases. The germline gives CDR1 LNHNV, CDR2 YYDKDF (reference sequence). This CDR3 has 17 amino acids. The trim removed 0 bases at V and 8 bases at J, leaving 11 bases unmatched.

The chain is built from TRBV4-3 and TRBJ1-2; TRBD1 is a possible D gene (6 bases). The germline gives CDR1 LGHNA, CDR2 YSLEER. The CDR3 contains 14 residues. The ends were cut back, 7 bases at V and 4 bases at J, with 16 bases in the middle. CDR3 in DNA: TGCGCCAGCACGTCCGGGACACGTTCCTATGGCTACACCTTC. Translation gives CASTSGTRSYGYTF.

V gene TRBV18 combines with J gene TRBJ2-3; TRBD1 aligns across 10 bases. The V and J ends lost 6 bases and 2 bases, in that order; junction bases with no gene match: 8. The CDR3 length is 16 residues. Germline V CDR1 and CDR2: KGHSH, LQKENI. The CDR3 region has the DNA TGTGCCAGCTCGCCGGGACAGGGGTTCACCACAGATACGCAGTATTTT. It codes for CASSPGQGFTTDTQYF.

This clone was detected a few times. The genes are TRBV7-2 and TRBJ1-3, with 7 bases lining up with TRBD1. The CDR3 is 14 amino acids. Germline CDR1 and CDR2: SGHTA and FQGNSA. Trimming cost V 5 bases and J 4 bases; bases outside gene matches: 5. The CDR3 bases are TGTGCCAGCAGCATACAGGGGATCGGAAACACCATATATTTT. The encoded protein is CASSIQGIGNTIYF.

This clone was counted between two and nine times. The chain links TRBV2 to TRBJ2-2, with 7 bases identical to TRBD1. This CDR3 has 15 residues. V lost 6 bases to trimming and J lost 0 bases; unmatched junction nucleotides: 4. Germline lookup yields CDR1 SNHLY and CDR2 FYNNEI. The CDR3 loop is CASRAGTANTGELFF. CDR3 nucleotides: TGTGCCAGCAGAGCCGGGACAGCGAACACCGGGGAGCTGTTTTTT. The variable domain in full, completed from reference TRBV2 and TRBJ2-2, reads EPEVTQTPSHQVTQMGQEVILRCVPISNHLYFYWYRQILGQKVEFLVSFYNNEISEKSEIFDDQFSVERPDGSNFTLKIRSTKLEDSAMYFCASRAGTANTGELFFGEGSRLTVL.